A single sample is the source of the 13 T cell receptor beta chains below, sequenced in a study of post-analysis software for immune sequencing data. Presence of unique molecular identifiers characterized the TCR beta cDNA libraries. TCRdb re-derived calls from the PCR reads in MiXCR, one entry per CDR3 protein. This table holds 250,000 to 300,000 distinct CDR3 sequences, roughly a third found once. Study-wide results and caveats: Roughly 5 TRBV segments occurring more often in patients than controls included TRBV5-6, TRBV5-1 and TRBV20-1.

These TCRs are of unknown antigen specificity. Sequenced sample: blood. These receptor sequences come from a girl aged 10 to 17 with multiple sclerosis.

The chain joins TRBV20-1 to TRBJ2-7, with 10 bases aligning to TRBD2. CDR3 size: 16 residues. With 6 bases clipped from V and 3 bases from J, the junction kept 14 bases outside the gene matches. The germline V gene encodes CDR1 DFQATT and CDR2 SNEGSKA (reference sequence). CDR3 bases: TGCAGTGCCCTAGACCGAGCGGGAGGGCCAGACTACGAGCAGTACTTC. Encoded protein: CSALDRAGGPDYEQYF.

There are a few counts of this clonotype. The chain links TRBV30 to TRBJ1-2; 9 bases map to TRBD1. The germline V gene has CDR1 GTSNPN and CDR2 SVGIG (reference sequence). The J segment lost 5 bases and the V segment lost 8 bases, leaving 21 bases of the junction unmatched. The CDR3 totals 17 residues. CDR3 in DNA: TGTGCCAGCAGTAGGGACAGGGTACGATCCGGCGAATATGGCTACACCTTC. It specifies CASSRDRVRSGEYGYTF.

The chain uses TRBV20-1 and TRBJ2-2, with 12 bases aligning to TRBD2. V was pared by 3 bases and J by 7 bases, with 6 bases of the junction left unmatched. This CDR3 is built from 15 residues. CDR1 is DFQATT, CDR2 SNEGSKA, per germline (reference sequence). Written as DNA, the CDR3 is TGCAGTGCTAGTCTGGGACTAGCGGGCGGCGGGGAGCTGTTTTTT. Translating it yields CSASLGLAGGGELFF.

This clonotype was picked up a small number of times. CDR3 residues: CASTGGLGSDEQYF. CDR3 bases: TGTGCCAGCACCGGGGGTCTCGGGTCCGATGAGCAGTACTTC. This rearrangement joins TRBV9 to TRBJ2-5, with a tentative D call TRBD2 (6 bases). With 6 bases removed from V and 11 bases from J, the gap between germline ends came to 23 bases. The CDR3 consists of 14 residues. Germline V gene sequence: CDR1 SGDLS, CDR2 YYNGEE.

Concerning this clonotype itself: Just one base apart from a much larger clone, this may be a read error. The chain employs TRBV4-1 and TRBJ2-7; TRBD2 might be the D (7 bases). The CDR3 sequence is 16 residues long. Germline lookup yields CDR1 MGHRA and CDR2 YSYEKL. CDR3 sequence (DNA): TGCACCAGCAGCCCGGGGGAGGGGGGCAACCCCTACGAGCAGTACTTC. Its translation: CTSSPGEGGNPYEQYF.

This clonotype was seen at least ten times. The chain joins TRBV24-1 to TRBJ2-1, with 8 bases aligning to TRBD2. V was pared by 5 bases and J by 1 base, with 6 bases of the junction left unmatched. This CDR3 comprises 16 residues. CDR1 KGHDR and CDR2 SFDVKD come from the germline V gene. The CDR3 here is CATSVAGGPSYNEQFF. Written as DNA, the CDR3 is TGTGCCACCAGTGTGGCGGGGGGACCGTCCTACAATGAGCAGTTCTTC.

The J gene is TRBJ2-1, the V gene TRBV5-5; D may correspond to TRBD1 or TRBD2 (7 bases each). The V end was cut by 4 bases, the J end by 2 bases, with 16 bases between. This CDR3 spans 16 amino acids. Germline CDR1 reads SGHKS; CDR2 reads YYEKEE (reference sequence). The CDR3 spells CASSARQGGTYNEQFF. In DNA, the CDR3 is TGTGCCAGCAGCGCACGACAGGGAGGGACCTACAATGAGCAGTTCTTC.

This clonotype was counted many times. The J gene is TRBJ2-5, the V gene TRBV14; 7 bases are a match to TRBD2. CDR3 length: 14 amino acids. J lost 4 bases, V lost 1 base, and 3 bases had no gene match. Germline CDR1 reads SGHDN; CDR2 reads FVKESK. The CDR3 sequence: CASSQGAGAETQYF. The CDR3 DNA follows: TGTGCCAGCAGCCAAGGGGCGGGAGCAGAGACCCAGTACTTC.

A few counts support this clonotype. Possible read error: a much larger clone is one base away. The chain recombines TRBV7-2 with TRBJ2-1; 8 nucleotides align to TRBD2. This CDR3 comprises 17 residues. V shed 11 bases, J shed 0 bases, and the junction held 15 bases outside the gene matches. Looked up from germline, CDR1 is SGHTA and CDR2 is FQGNSA. For the CDR3, the DNA is TGTGCCGGCACCGGCGAGGGACTAGAGAGCTCCTACAATGAGCAGTTCTTC. It is translated as CAGTGEGLESSYNEQFF.

Many counts were recorded for this clonotype. The rearrangement links TRBV6-1 to TRBJ2-1; 10 bases align to TRBD1. J was trimmed by 6 bases and V by 3 bases; bases with no gene match: 8. The CDR3 runs 16 residues. Germline CDR1 is MNHNS and CDR2 is SASEGT. DNA for the CDR3: TGTGCCAGCAGTGAGGGTATTGGGACAGGGGCCAATGAGCAGTTCTTC. This gives the protein CASSEGIGTGANEQFF.

This clonotype occurred many times. The J gene is TRBJ1-6, the V gene TRBV28, with unresolved D. V gave up 5 bases and J gave up 5 bases, with 16 bases separating them. Germline assignment: CDR1 MDHEN and CDR2 SYDVKM. CDR3 length: 16 residues. CDR3 loop: CASSPPLRQDNSPLHF. CDR3 nucleotide sequence: TGTGCCAGCAGTCCACCGCTCAGACAAGATAATTCACCCCTCCACTTT.

This clonotype occurred many times. The chain is built from TRBV12-3 or TRBV12-4 and TRBJ1-6; D unclear. There are 16 residues in the CDR3. Between the trimmed V and J ends, which lost 5 bases and 8 bases, there was a span of 19 bases. The CDR3 DNA is TGTGCCAGCAGTCCACGGGGTCGGGATATCGATTCACCCCTCCACTTT. It specifies CASSPRGRDIDSPLHF.

The chain recombines TRBV20-1 with TRBJ2-1, with a possible D match to TRBD2 (6 bases). The germline gives CDR1 DFQATT, CDR2 SNEGSKA (reference sequence). This CDR3 has 15 amino acids. The V and J ends lost 5 bases and 5 bases respectively, with 19 bases between them. The CDR3 spells CSAWTTQNSNNEQFF. The CDR3 DNA reads as TGCAGTGCTTGGACTACCCAAAATTCTAACAATGAGCAGTTCTTC.